This TCR beta chain was found in a study of CD8 T cells in Susac syndrome. Broader study findings: A relatively small number of individuals underwent TCR sequencing and HLA analysis.

About this clonotype: The target antigen is unknown.

The multiple sclerosis control group comprised treatment-naive patients with stable or active relapsing-remitting disease. In germline, CDR1 is MNHEY, CDR2 SVGAGI. There are 15 residues in the CDR3. V gave up 6 bases and J gave up 3 bases; unmatched junction bases: 7. Reverse transcription used about 0.45 to 1 ug RNA and random hexamers. Amplification of TCR beta CDR3 by immunoSEQ multiplex PCR spanned 54 Vbeta and 13 Jbeta. TCRdb reanalysed the immunoSEQ multiplex PCR reads using MiXCR and keeps one entry per CDR3 protein. The table includes fewer than 250,000 distinct CDR3 sequences, 80% to 95% detected once.

Sequencing was performed on CD8+ T cells from PBMCs. This chain connects TRBV6-5 to TRBJ1-4; 7 bases are a match to TRBD1. The sequence was obtained from a human donor with multiple sclerosis. DNA of the CDR3: TGTGCCAGCAGGCAGACAGGGAGTGCTAATGAAAAACTGTTTTTT. Its translation: CASRQTGSANEKLFF.